A selection of T cell receptor beta chains follows, all from one sample in a study of neurological immune-mediated disorders. Each CDR3 protein gets one entry after TCRdb re-called the 5' RACE reads with MiXCR. The sample lists some 37,000 distinct CDR3 sequences; under 4% were seen once. The sequencing sample was made of PBMCs. These receptors all stem from an older woman with multiple sclerosis. Each CDR3 is given with its conserved first and last residue. D genes are given only for firm matches. The size entry is marked missing in some rows and otherwise reads once, few, many or a size class.

clone size: many
D gene: TRBD2
J gene: TRBJ2-5
V gene: TRBV7-9
CDR3 protein: CASSLGTSGKETQYF
CDR3 DNA: TGTGCCAGCAGCTTAGGGACTAGCGGAAAAGAGACCCAGTACTTC

clone size: many
D gene: -
J gene: TRBJ2-3
V gene: TRBV29-1
CDR3 protein: CSVSFPPLTDTQYF
CDR3 DNA: TGCAGCGTTAGTTTTCCCCCTCTCACAGATACGCAGTATTTT

clone size: many
D gene: TRBD2
J gene: TRBJ2-5
V gene: TRBV12-3/TRBV12-4
CDR3 protein: CASTIAGVQETQYF
CDR3 DNA: TGTGCCAGCACGATAGCGGGGGTACAAGAGACCCAGTACTTC

clone size: many
D gene: -
J gene: TRBJ2-2
V gene: TRBV7-6
CDR3 protein: CASSLPTDSRNTGELFF
CDR3 DNA: TGTGCCAGCAGCTTACCTACCGACAGCCGAAACACCGGGGAGCTGTTTTTT

clone size: many
D gene: -
J gene: TRBJ2-7
V gene: TRBV3-1
CDR3 protein: CASSQVPGRYEQYF
CDR3 DNA: TGTGCCAGCAGCCAAGTACCGGGTAGGTACGAGCAGTACTTC

clone size: many
D gene: TRBD1
J gene: TRBJ2-1
V gene: TRBV25-1
CDR3 protein: CASSEYRGNSYNEQFF
CDR3 DNA: TGTGCCAGCAGTGAATACAGGGGGAACTCCTACAATGAGCAGTTCTTC

clone size: many
D gene: -
J gene: TRBJ2-5
V gene: TRBV5-1
CDR3 protein: CASSLAGSDQETQYF
CDR3 DNA: TGCGCCAGCAGCTTGGCTGGGTCAGACCAAGAGACCCAGTACTTC

clone size: many
D gene: -
J gene: TRBJ1-5
V gene: TRBV11-2
CDR3 protein: CASSLDRGSSQPQHF
CDR3 DNA: TGTGCCAGCAGCTTAGATCGAGGGAGTTCTCAGCCCCAGCATTTT

clone size: many
D gene: -
J gene: TRBJ2-3
V gene: TRBV10-2
CDR3 protein: CASTPGTYSTDTQYF
CDR3 DNA: TGCGCCAGCACTCCCGGGACCTATAGCACAGATACGCAGTATTTT

clone size: many
D gene: -
J gene: TRBJ1-2
V gene: TRBV24-1
CDR3 protein: CATSVSTNYGYTF
CDR3 DNA: TGTGCCACCAGTGTGTCAACGAACTATGGCTACACCTTC

clone size: few
D gene: -
J gene: TRBJ2-6
V gene: TRBV20-1
CDR3 protein: CSASFSGANVLTF
CDR3 DNA: TGCAGTGCTTCCTTCTCTGGGGCCAACGTCCTGACTTTC

clone size: few
D gene: -
J gene: TRBJ2-1
V gene: TRBV14
CDR3 protein: CASSSHLGVEQFF
CDR3 DNA: TGTGCCAGCAGCTCCCATCTGGGTGTTGAGCAGTTCTTC

clone size: many
D gene: TRBD2
J gene: TRBJ2-7
V gene: TRBV6-5
CDR3 protein: CASRPGGGISYEQYF
CDR3 DNA: TGTGCCAGCAGACCGGGGGGGGGGATCTCCTACGAGCAGTACTTC

clone size: many
D gene: TRBD1
J gene: TRBJ1-2
V gene: TRBV6-5
CDR3 protein: CASSLGGAGGGYTF
CDR3 DNA: TGTGCCAGCAGCCTAGGGGGCGCCGGGGGTGGCTACACCTTC

clone size: many
D gene: -
J gene: TRBJ2-6
V gene: TRBV7-9
CDR3 protein: CASSDWGPGANVLTF
CDR3 DNA: TGTGCCAGCAGCGACTGGGGGCCTGGGGCCAACGTCCTGACTTTC

clone size: many
D gene: TRBD2
J gene: TRBJ2-5
V gene: TRBV4-1
CDR3 protein: CASSQEVVAGGSRETQYF
CDR3 DNA: TGCGCCAGCAGCCAAGAGGTGGTAGCGGGGGGTTCCCGAGAGACCCAGTACTTC

clone size: many
D gene: -
J gene: TRBJ2-3
V gene: TRBV29-1
CDR3 protein: CSVEVLGAGADTQYF
CDR3 DNA: TGCAGCGTTGAAGTCCTAGGGGCGGGGGCTGATACGCAGTATTTT

clone size: many
D gene: -
J gene: TRBJ1-1
V gene: TRBV5-1
CDR3 protein: CASSMPVKGEAFF
CDR3 DNA: TGCGCCAGCAGCATGCCGGTGAAGGGTGAAGCTTTCTTT

clone size: many
D gene: TRBD2
J gene: TRBJ2-1
V gene: TRBV7-6
CDR3 protein: CASSLGTGLAGASYNEQFF
CDR3 DNA: TGTGCCAGCAGCTTGGGTACGGGACTAGCGGGGGCCTCCTACAATGAGCAGTTCTTC

clone size: many
D gene: -
J gene: TRBJ2-2
V gene: TRBV20-1
CDR3 protein: CSARSGVSTGELFF
CDR3 DNA: TGCAGTGCTAGGTCTGGGGTTAGCACCGGGGAGCTGTTTTTT

clone size: many
D gene: -
J gene: TRBJ2-1
V gene: TRBV6-5
CDR3 protein: CASSRPVFGGPNEQFF
CDR3 DNA: TGTGCCAGCAGTCGCCCGGTGTTCGGGGGGCCCAATGAGCAGTTCTTC

clone size: -
D gene: TRBD2
J gene: TRBJ2-1
V gene: TRBV3-1
CDR3 protein: CASSRVTSGGSNEQFF
CDR3 DNA: TGTGCCAGCAGCCGAGTTACTAGCGGGGGTTCCAATGAGCAGTTCTTC

clone size: many
D gene: TRBD1
J gene: TRBJ2-7
V gene: TRBV28
CDR3 protein: CASSSGTGDSYEQYF
CDR3 DNA: TGTGCCAGCAGTTCTGGGACAGGGGATTCCTACGAGCAGTACTTC

clone size: many
D gene: -
J gene: TRBJ2-3
V gene: TRBV20-1
CDR3 protein: CSARRGQNTDTQYF
CDR3 DNA: TGCAGTGCTAGACGGGGGCAGAACACAGATACGCAGTATTTT

clone size: many
D gene: -
J gene: TRBJ2-1
V gene: TRBV5-1
CDR3 protein: CASSLGDGRSYNEQFF
CDR3 DNA: TGCGCCAGCAGCTTGGGGGACGGCCGCTCCTACAATGAGCAGTTCTTC

clone size: many
D gene: -
J gene: TRBJ1-4
V gene: TRBV4-2
CDR3 protein: CASSQVWDIDEKLFF
CDR3 DNA: TGTGCCAGCAGCCAAGTTTGGGACATCGATGAAAAACTGTTTTTT

clone size: many
D gene: -
J gene: TRBJ2-7
V gene: TRBV7-2
CDR3 protein: CASSHPVNEQYF
CDR3 DNA: TGTGCCAGCAGCCACCCGGTTAACGAGCAGTACTTC

clone size: many
D gene: -
J gene: TRBJ2-1
V gene: TRBV3-1
CDR3 protein: CASSQEPSGQFF
CDR3 DNA: TGTGCCAGCAGCCAGGAGCCCTCGGGGCAGTTCTTC

clone size: many
D gene: -
J gene: TRBJ2-3
V gene: TRBV5-4
CDR3 protein: CASSLGSVSTDTQYF
CDR3 DNA: TGTGCCAGCAGCTTGGGGTCTGTCAGCACAGATACGCAGTATTTT

clone size: many
D gene: -
J gene: TRBJ2-3
V gene: TRBV6-4
CDR3 protein: CASSDSKATDTQYF
CDR3 DNA: TGTGCCAGCAGTGACTCGAAAGCAACTGATACGCAGTATTTT

clone size: many
D gene: -
J gene: TRBJ1-4
V gene: TRBV5-1
CDR3 protein: CASSFSNGPATNEKLFF
CDR3 DNA: TGCGCCAGCAGCTTTTCAAATGGCCCCGCAACTAATGAAAAACTGTTTTTT

clone size: many
D gene: TRBD2
J gene: TRBJ2-1
V gene: TRBV3-1
CDR3 protein: CASSQTFGGGSEQFF
CDR3 DNA: TGTGCCAGCAGCCAAACTTTCGGGGGGGGGAGCGAGCAGTTCTTC

clone size: many
D gene: -
J gene: TRBJ1-1
V gene: TRBV11-2
CDR3 protein: CASSVKGQWAEAFF
CDR3 DNA: TGTGCCAGCAGCGTAAAAGGACAGTGGGCTGAAGCTTTCTTT

clone size: many
D gene: TRBD2
J gene: TRBJ2-2
V gene: TRBV9
CDR3 protein: CASSVQSLRTSFGELFF
CDR3 DNA: TGTGCCAGCAGCGTACAGTCTTTAAGGACTAGCTTCGGGGAGCTGTTTTTT

clone size: many
D gene: -
J gene: TRBJ1-1
V gene: TRBV7-9
CDR3 protein: CASSFPSLFGREAFF
CDR3 DNA: TGTGCCAGCAGCTTCCCTTCGCTGTTTGGGAGAGAAGCTTTCTTT

clone size: many
D gene: -
J gene: TRBJ2-6
V gene: TRBV5-1
CDR3 protein: CASSPAGAGANVLTF
CDR3 DNA: TGCGCCAGCAGCCCTGCCGGGGCAGGGGCCAACGTCCTGACTTTC

clone size: many
D gene: -
J gene: TRBJ1-1
V gene: TRBV5-1
CDR3 protein: CASSLGLAGTEAFF
CDR3 DNA: TGCGCCAGCAGCTTGGGATTGGCTGGCACTGAAGCTTTCTTT

clone size: medium-sized
D gene: -
J gene: TRBJ1-5
V gene: TRBV20-1
CDR3 protein: CSARDPGTDQPQHF
CDR3 DNA: TGCAGTGCTAGGGACCCAGGGACGGATCAGCCCCAGCATTTT

clone size: many
D gene: -
J gene: TRBJ1-5
V gene: TRBV5-1
CDR3 protein: CASSLAIDQPQHF
CDR3 DNA: TGCGCCAGCAGCTTGGCCATTGATCAGCCCCAGCATTTT

clone size: many
D gene: TRBD2
J gene: TRBJ2-7
V gene: TRBV12-3/TRBV12-4
CDR3 protein: CASSLATSGGPYEQYF
CDR3 DNA: TGTGCCAGCAGTTTAGCGACTAGCGGGGGGCCCTACGAGCAGTACTTC

clone size: many
D gene: -
J gene: TRBJ1-5
V gene: TRBV20-1
CDR3 protein: CSARDRVSNNQPQHF
CDR3 DNA: TGCAGTGCTAGAGATAGGGTCAGCAACAATCAGCCCCAGCATTTT

clone size: many
D gene: -
J gene: TRBJ1-5
V gene: TRBV28
CDR3 protein: CASSQGGRAQHF
CDR3 DNA: TGTGCCAGCAGTCAGGGAGGTAGAGCCCAGCATTTT

clone size: many
D gene: TRBD2
J gene: TRBJ2-2
V gene: TRBV24-1
CDR3 protein: CATSDSTGTSGPGELFF
CDR3 DNA: TGTGCCACCAGTGATTCCACCGGGACTAGCGGCCCCGGGGAGCTGTTTTTT

clone size: few
D gene: -
J gene: TRBJ2-7
V gene: TRBV20-1
CDR3 protein: CSAREPGTLLEQYF
CDR3 DNA: TGCAGTGCTAGAGAACCCGGGACACTACTGGAGCAGTACTTC

clone size: many
D gene: -
J gene: TRBJ1-4
V gene: TRBV20-1
CDR3 protein: CSALEQGREKLFF
CDR3 DNA: TGCAGTGCCCTAGAGCAGGGCAGGGAAAAACTGTTTTTT

clone size: many
D gene: -
J gene: TRBJ2-3
V gene: TRBV19
CDR3 protein: CASNAPPGDTQYF
CDR3 DNA: TGTGCCAGTAACGCTCCCCCCGGGGATACGCAGTATTTT

clone size: many
D gene: TRBD1
J gene: TRBJ2-1
V gene: TRBV20-1
CDR3 protein: CSARVAGQGSGNEQFF
CDR3 DNA: TGCAGTGCTAGAGTCGCGGGACAGGGGTCGGGCAATGAGCAGTTCTTC